This entry features one T cell receptor (beta chain) sequence. Using immunoSEQ multiplex PCR, the repertoire was profiled, and TCRdb retains in-frame clones only, with some absent. The table has around 370,000 clones, about 87% seen once. The data originate from a study of blood T cell repertoires in COVID-19. On the study more broadly: PBMCs, B-cell-depleted T cells, or T cells provided the cDNA or gDNA that made up the material.

The receptor comes from a woman aged 45 to 65 with COVID-19, enrolled during active disease. Sequencing was done on a sample of peripheral blood.

The CDR3 DNA sequence: TGTGCCAGCAGTTACTCTGGGCTGGGCGGAGGCACTGAAGCTTTCTTT. Translation: CASSYSGLGGGTEAFF. The V and J genes are TRBV6-5 and TRBJ1-1, with D hard to call. This CDR3 spans 16 amino acids. Germline CDR1 reads MNHEY; CDR2 reads SVGAGI. Trimming cost V 0 bases and J 4 bases, with 15 bases left between them.